Sequencing of this TCR beta chain was carried out in a study of blood T cell repertoires in COVID-19 (TCRdb year 2020). Looking at the study overall: Samples from collaborators originated in the United States, Italy and Spain and spanned both the acute and convalescent phases of COVID-19. The prospective study material was composed of cDNA or gDNA derived from T cells, B-cell-depleted T cells, or PBMCs. Deeply sampled blood TCRbeta repertoires from subjects exposed to, actively infected with, or recovered from COVID-19 were included in the dataset. The repertoires were released in a freely available public database meant as a resource for research on the immune response to SARS-CoV-2. The samples were drawn from the first 160 participants of the ongoing ImmuneRACE study and from some 1,300 subjects provided by 6 global collaborators. A de-identified subject ID, COVID-19 status, age in years and sex were almost always included in the sample metadata. Where HLA class I and class II types were available, the types were taken from metadata supplied by the sample provider, not from assay-based typing. Study-wide findings and limitations: How much clinical and demographic metadata was included differed by source and by participant, and the metadata was provided uncurated.

The CDR3 runs 17 amino acids, cysteine and phenylalanine included. Solely the CDR3 DNA is kept, with 51 bases framed from the first base. At the junction V is shortened by 4 bases and J by 2 bases; bases outside the gene matches: 8. The germline V gene (reference sequence) yields SSHAT for CDR1 and FNYEAQ for CDR2. This clone was observed a single time. It lacks a known antigen. Base qualities are missing; no much larger clone stands one base away. Collaborating institutions collected whole blood in K2EDTA tubes following their own protocols. For TCRbeta analysis, collaborator samples were shipped as frozen whole blood, as isolated PBMCs, or as DNA extracted from either sample type. TCRbeta CDR3 regions were amplified from genomic DNA by means of the immunoSEQ Assay, a bias-controlled multiplex PCR. On the authors' methods: The number of nucleated cells in each sample was estimated from the amplification of reference gene primers within the assay. To quantify the absolute abundance of each unique TCRbeta CDR3 rearrangement, sequence reads were collapsed and filtered. For each sample, productive Simpson clonality was calculated as the square root of Simpson's diversity index over productive rearrangements. Entries here come from immuneACCESS through TCRdb and include only in-frame sequences with V and J called. Some clones fail to appear in such tables; in the studies checked, an unresolved V gene covers under half of the shortfall, and the cause of the remainder is unknown. Clone size and the V and J calls come from that table; the DNA yielded D and trimming. The sample contains some 100,000 clones, roughly nine tenths of them found a single time. Approximately 2% of the sample is in the top ten clones.

The chain joins TRBV7-7 to TRBJ2-2, and 9 bases in between align with TRBD1. Material for sequencing was peripheral blood. This TCR came from a man aged 50 or older with active COVID-19. The nucleotide sequence reads TGTGCCAGCAGCTCAGCTACAGGGGGCTTCAACACCGGGGAGCTGTTTTTT. The encoded protein is CASSSATGGFNTGELFF. Extended through the reference TRBV7-7 and TRBJ2-2 proteins, this CDR3 yields the full variable domain: GAGVSQSPRYKVTKRGQDVTLRCDPISSHATLYWYQQALGQGPEFLTYFNYEAQPDKSGLPSDRFSAERPEGSISTLTIQRTEQRDSAMYRCASSSATGGFNTGELFFGEGSRLTVL.